In this sample, the clone carrying this TCR beta chain turned up a few times. The sample is drawn from a study of response to subunit inactivated influenza vaccine. The CDR3 spans 12 residues. J gave up 6 bases and V 6 bases, and 5 bases lay outside the gene matches. Using its own MiXCR run on the RT-PCR reads, TCRdb lists one record per CDR3 protein. The table lists approximately 480,000 distinct CDR3 sequences, approximately 10% of them singletons, with less than 15% in the top ten. The starting material was PBMCs from blood, obtained 35 to 45 days after vaccination. This TCR came from a man aged 50 to 60 who received an inactivated influenza vaccine. The rearrangement links TRBV12-3 or TRBV12-4 to TRBJ2-7, with 7 bases matching TRBD1. The CDR3 DNA is TGTGCCAGCAGCACCGACAGGGTCGAGCAGTACTTC. As protein: CASSTDRVEQYF.